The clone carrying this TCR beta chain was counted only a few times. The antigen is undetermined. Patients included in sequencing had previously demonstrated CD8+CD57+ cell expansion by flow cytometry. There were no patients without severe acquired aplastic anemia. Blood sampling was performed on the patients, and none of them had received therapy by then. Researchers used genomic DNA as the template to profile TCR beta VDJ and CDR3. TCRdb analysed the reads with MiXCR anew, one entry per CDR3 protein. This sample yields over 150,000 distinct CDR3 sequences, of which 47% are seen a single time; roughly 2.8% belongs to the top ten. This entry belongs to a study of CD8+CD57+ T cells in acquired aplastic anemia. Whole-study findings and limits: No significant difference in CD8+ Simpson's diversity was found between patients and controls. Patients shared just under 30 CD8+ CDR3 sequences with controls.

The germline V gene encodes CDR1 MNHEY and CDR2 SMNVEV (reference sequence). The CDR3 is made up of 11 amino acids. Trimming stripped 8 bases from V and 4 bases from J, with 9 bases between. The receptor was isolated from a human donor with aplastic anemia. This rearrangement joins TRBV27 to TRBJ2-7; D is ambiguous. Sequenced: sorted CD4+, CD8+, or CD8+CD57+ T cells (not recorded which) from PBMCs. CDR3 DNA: TGTGCCAGCGCGAGTTTTTACGAGCAGTACTTC. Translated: CASASFYEQYF.